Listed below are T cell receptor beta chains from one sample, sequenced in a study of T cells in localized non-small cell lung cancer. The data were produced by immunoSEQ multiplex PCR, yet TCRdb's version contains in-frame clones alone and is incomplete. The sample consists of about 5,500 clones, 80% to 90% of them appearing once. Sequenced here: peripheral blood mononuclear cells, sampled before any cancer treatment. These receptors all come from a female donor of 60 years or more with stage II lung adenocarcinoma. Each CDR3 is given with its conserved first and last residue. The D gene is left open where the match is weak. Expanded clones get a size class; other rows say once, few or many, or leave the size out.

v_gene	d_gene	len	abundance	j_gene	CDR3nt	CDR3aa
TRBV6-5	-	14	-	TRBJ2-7	TGTGCCAGCAGTTACGCGGCAGGGGTCCACGAGCAGTACTTC	CASSYAAGVHEQYF
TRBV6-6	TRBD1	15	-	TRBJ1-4	TGTGCCAGCAGTTCCTTTCAGGGGGCTGTTGAAAAACTGTTTTTT	CASSSFQGAVEKLFF
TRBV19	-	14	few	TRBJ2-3	TGTGCCAGTAGAAGGGAGCCAACCACAGATACGCAGTATTTT	CASRREPTTDTQYF
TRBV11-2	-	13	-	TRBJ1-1	TGTGCCAGCAGGAGGGGGGGAAGCACTGAAGCTTTCTTT	CASRRGGSTEAFF
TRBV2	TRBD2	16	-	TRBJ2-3	TGTGCCAGCGGCCCCGGACTAGCGGGAGTGACAGATACGCAGTATTTT	CASGPGLAGVTDTQYF
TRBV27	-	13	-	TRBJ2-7	TGTGCCAGCAGTATTGGGCTTAGCTACGAGCAGTACTTC	CASSIGLSYEQYF
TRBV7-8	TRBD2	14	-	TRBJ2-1	TGTGCCAGCAGCTTTTTAGCGGGGGACAATGAGCAGTTCTTC	CASSFLAGDNEQFF
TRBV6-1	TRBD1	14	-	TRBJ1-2	TGTGCCAGCAGTACAGGGGCCTTGGGTCTTGGCTACACCTTC	CASSTGALGLGYTF
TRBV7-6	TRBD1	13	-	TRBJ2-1	TGTGCCAGCAGCACCGACAGGGGTGATGAGCAGTTCTTC	CASSTDRGDEQFF
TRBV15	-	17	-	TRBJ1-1	TGTGCCACCAGCAGAGATTTTACGGCAGGAGTGAACACTGAAGCTTTCTTT	CATSRDFTAGVNTEAFF
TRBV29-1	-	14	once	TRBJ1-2	TGCAGCGTTGAGCCCCGGACGGAAATCTATGGCTACACCTTC	CSVEPRTEIYGYTF
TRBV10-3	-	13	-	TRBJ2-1	TGTGCCATCTTCGAGCCTTCCTACAATGAGCAGTTCTTC	CAIFEPSYNEQFF
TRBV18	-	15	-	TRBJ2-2	TGTGCCAGCTCACAAGGGACTTCGAACACCGGGGAGCTGTTTTTT	CASSQGTSNTGELFF
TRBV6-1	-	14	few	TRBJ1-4	TGTGCCAGCAGTGCAGGGGTAGAGGTCGAAAAACTGTTTTTT	CASSAGVEVEKLFF
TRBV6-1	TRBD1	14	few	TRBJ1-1	TGTGCCAGCATTCGGACAGGGGGAAACACTGAAGCTTTCTTT	CASIRTGGNTEAFF
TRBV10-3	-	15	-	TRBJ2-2	TGTGCCATCATGAAGGGTTTGGGGGACACCGGGGAGCTGTTTTTT	CAIMKGLGDTGELFF
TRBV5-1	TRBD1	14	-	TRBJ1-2	TGCGCCAGCAGCGTTGGGGGACAGCTCGCCGGCTACACCTTC	CASSVGGQLAGYTF
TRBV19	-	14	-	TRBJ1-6	TGTGCCAGTAGTCCCCGACAGGCCAATTCACCCCTCCACTTT	CASSPRQANSPLHF
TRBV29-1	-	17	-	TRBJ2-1	TGCAGCGTTGAAGATCTTAGGGGGGAGTTAGTGTACAATGAGCAGTTCTTC	CSVEDLRGELVYNEQFF
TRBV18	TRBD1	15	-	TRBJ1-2	TGTGCCAGCTCACCGACAGGGGAGGGTGACTATGGCTACACCTTC	CASSPTGEGDYGYTF
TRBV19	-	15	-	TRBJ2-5	TGTGCCAGTAGTAGGAGGGGGCGGTTGGAGGAGACCCAGTACTTC	CASSRRGRLEETQYF
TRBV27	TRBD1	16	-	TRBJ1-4	TGTGCCAGCAGTTTAATCCCTGACAGGGGGCTAGAAAAACTGTTTTTT	CASSLIPDRGLEKLFF
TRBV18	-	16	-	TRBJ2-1	TGTGCCAGCTCACCCCCTGGGGGCCCGATTTACAATGAGCAGTTCTTC	CASSPPGGPIYNEQFF
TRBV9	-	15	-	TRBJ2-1	TGTGCCAGCAGCGTAGCGGGCATTCTACAAAGTGAGCAGTTCTTC	CASSVAGILQSEQFF
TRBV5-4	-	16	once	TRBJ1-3	TGTGCCAGCAGCTTATCTGCACAGGCTTTCGGAAACACCATATATTTT	CASSLSAQAFGNTIYF
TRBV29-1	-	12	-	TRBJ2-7	TGCAGCGGGGGACTGGCGGGCGGAGAGCAGTACTTC	CSGGLAGGEQYF